The rows below give T cell receptor beta chains drawn from one sample of a study of blood T cell repertoires in COVID-19. TCRdb's copy holds only in-frame clones and misses some; the assay was immunoSEQ multiplex PCR. The sample has about 70,000 clones, approximately 91% seen once; the top ten hold around 2.6%. Sequencing was carried out using peripheral blood. Receptors were obtained from a man over 45 with COVID-19, enrolled during active disease. The CDR3 runs from the conserved cysteine through the conserved F or W. A D gene is named only where the DNA matches it firmly. Clone size appears in some rows only: once, few, many, or a class for an expanded clone.

TGTGCCAGCAGCTTGGCCCAACTAGCGGGAGGGCAGGATGAGCAGTTCTTC,CASSLAQLAGGQDEQFF,TRBV7-8,.,TRBD2,TRBJ2-1
TGCGCCAGCAGCGTCGGGAGCCAAGAGACCCAGTACTTC,CASSVGSQETQYF,TRBV5-1,.,.,TRBJ2-5
TGTGCCAGCAGCTCAGGACTAGCGGGGACCAATGAGCAGTTCTTC,CASSSGLAGTNEQFF,TRBV7-9,.,TRBD2,TRBJ2-1
TGTGCCAGCAGCGCAACCCCCTCAAGGCGGTCGAACACCGGGGAGCTGTTTTTT,CASSATPSRRSNTGELFF,TRBV7-3,.,.,TRBJ2-2
TGTGCCAGCTCACCAACTCAAACAGGGGCCACTGAAGCTTTCTTT,CASSPTQTGATEAFF,TRBV18,.,TRBD1,TRBJ1-1
TGTGCCAGCAGTCCCTTGTTGGGGGGCACTGAAGCTTTCTTT,CASSPLLGGTEAFF,TRBV6-2/TRBV6-3,.,.,TRBJ1-1
TGTGCCAGCAGCCACTCGGGGGGGCGGACCGGGGAGCTGTTTTTT,CASSHSGGRTGELFF,TRBV3-1/TRBV3-2,.,TRBD2,TRBJ2-2
TGTGCCAGCAGCCCTATGCGGGGACAGGGCCAGGAGACCCAGTACTTC,CASSPMRGQGQETQYF,TRBV7-2,.,TRBD1,TRBJ2-5
TGTGCCAGCAGCTTACGGTCTAGCCTTGACACCGGGGAGCTGTTTTTT,CASSLRSSLDTGELFF,TRBV7-9,.,.,TRBJ2-2
TGTGCCAGTAGTATCGAGTTCCGGATCTGGGCGCCCCAGCATTTT,CASSIEFRIWAPQHF,TRBV19,.,.,TRBJ1-5
TGTGCCAGCAGCGTATTGGACGACAGGGCCTACTATGGCTACACCTTC,CASSVLDDRAYYGYTF,TRBV9,.,TRBD1,TRBJ1-2
TGTGCCAGCAGTCCGGGACAGGGGGCGCGGTCTGAGCAGTTCTTC,CASSPGQGARSEQFF,TRBV6-5,.,TRBD1,TRBJ2-1
TGTGCCAGCAGCTTAGAGGGGGCACGGCGCGGCTACACCTTC,CASSLEGARRGYTF,TRBV7-2,.,TRBD1,TRBJ1-2
TGCGCCAGCAGCTTAGCGGGGCACAATGAGCAGTTCTTC,CASSLAGHNEQFF,TRBV5-1,once,TRBD2,TRBJ2-1
TGTGCCAGCACCTTGCAGGGGGGAAGTTACGAGCAGTACTTC,CASTLQGGSYEQYF,TRBV28,.,.,TRBJ2-7
TGCGCCAGCAATGGGAGAGGAGATAATTCACCCCTCCACTTT,CASNGRGDNSPLHF,TRBV4-1,once,.,TRBJ1-6
TGTGCCAGCAGCCAAGAAGTGACTAGCGGGGGCCAAGAGACCCAGTACTTC,CASSQEVTSGGQETQYF,TRBV3-1/TRBV3-2,.,TRBD2,TRBJ2-5
TGTGCCTGGAGGACTACATCGGGTCAGCCCCAGCATTTT,CAWRTTSGQPQHF,TRBV30,.,.,TRBJ1-5
TGTGCCAGCAGCTTCGGCCGGGACAGCTTTTACAATGAGCAGTTCTTC,CASSFGRDSFYNEQFF,TRBV11-2,once,TRBD1,TRBJ2-1
TGTGCCAGTAGTATGTCCCCGGGACAGCACTACGAGCAGTACTTC,CASSMSPGQHYEQYF,TRBV19,.,TRBD1,TRBJ2-7
TGCGCCAGCAGCCGCGGGAACAGGATAGCGGAGACCCAGTACTTC,CASSRGNRIAETQYF,TRBV4-1,.,.,TRBJ2-5
TGTGCCAGCAGACTTAGCGGGAGCTACGAGCAGTACTTC,CASRLSGSYEQYF,TRBV2,few,TRBD2,TRBJ2-7
TGTGCCAGCAGTTACGAGATAACCTACAATGAGCAGTTCTTC,CASSYEITYNEQFF,TRBV6-5,.,.,TRBJ2-1
TGTGCCAGCGATAATCTAGCGGGAGGAAAGACCGGGGAGCTGTTTTTT,CASDNLAGGKTGELFF,TRBV28,.,TRBD2,TRBJ2-2
TGCAGTGCTGACAGGAATGAGCAGTTCTTC,CSADRNEQFF,TRBV20-1,.,.,TRBJ2-1
TGTGCCAGCAGTGAAAGGGAGGAAGCGACTGAAGCTTTCTTT,CASSEREEATEAFF,TRBV2,.,.,TRBJ1-1
TGTGCCAGCAGCACCCGGGGGGTGAGCTCCTATAATTCACCCCTCCACTTT,CASSTRGVSSYNSPLHF,TRBV5-5,.,.,TRBJ1-6
TGTGCCAGCAGCCAAGAACCGGGACTAGCGGGAGGGCCGGGCGGGAATGAGCAGTTCTTC,CASSQEPGLAGGPGGNEQFF,TRBV4-2,.,TRBD2,TRBJ2-1
TGTGCCAGCAGCGTAGCCCAGAACTATGGCTACACCTTC,CASSVAQNYGYTF,TRBV9,few,.,TRBJ1-2
TGTGCCAGCTCACCACCAACAGGGAACACCGGGGAGCTGTTTTTT,CASSPPTGNTGELFF,TRBV18,once,.,TRBJ2-2
TGTGCCTGGAGTAGGGACAGGGGCGGCAGAGAGCAGTACTTC,CAWSRDRGGREQYF,TRBV30,.,TRBD1,TRBJ2-7
TGTGCCAGCAGCTTGGGAGGGGGAGGTTCACCCCTCCACTTT,CASSLGGGGSPLHF,TRBV7-8,.,.,TRBJ1-6
TGTGCCAGCAGCCCGACAGGGGGCGTCACCGGGGAGCTGTTTTTT,CASSPTGGVTGELFF,TRBV5-5,.,TRBD1,TRBJ2-2
TGTGCCAGCAGAGACAGGGGAGAAGCTTTCTTT,CASRDRGEAFF,TRBV27,.,TRBD1,TRBJ1-1
TGCAGCGCTTCAGCGGGAGCCAAAAACATTCAGTACTTC,CSASAGAKNIQYF,TRBV29-1,.,.,TRBJ2-4
TGCGCCAGCAGCTTGGGGGCTGTGACGGCCGCGGAAAAACTGTTTTTT,CASSLGAVTAAEKLFF,TRBV5-1,once,.,TRBJ1-4
TGCGCCAGCAGCCCTCCGGGACTAGCGGACTACAATGAGCAGTTCTTC,CASSPPGLADYNEQFF,TRBV5-1,.,TRBD2,TRBJ2-1
TGTGCCAGCAGTTCCCTGAGAGAGCAGTACTTC,CASSSLREQYF,TRBV28,.,.,TRBJ2-7
TGTGCCAGCAGCCAAGATCCTCCAGGGTGGGCCACAGATACGCAGTATTTT,CASSQDPPGWATDTQYF,TRBV14,.,.,TRBJ2-3
TGTGCCTACCGTCCCCCACGCAGACCGACAGGGCAGTACTTC,CAYRPPRRPTGQYF,TRBV30,.,.,TRBJ2-7
TGTGCCAGCAGTTTATACGGCAGTTCTACTACGGGGGAGCAGTACTTC,CASSLYGSSTTGEQYF,TRBV27,.,.,TRBJ2-7
TGTGCCAGCAGCTCAGCCTCCTATGCGGGGGGGCGGCCCCAGCATTTT,CASSSASYAGGRPQHF,TRBV7-2,.,.,TRBJ1-5
TGTGCCTGGAGCAGGGGAGGGTTCTACGAGCAGTACTTC,CAWSRGGFYEQYF,TRBV30,.,.,TRBJ2-7
TGTGCCAGCAATATACGCCGGGGGGCACAAGGCTACACCTTC,CASNIRRGAQGYTF,TRBV6-5,.,.,TRBJ1-2
TGTGCCAGCAGCTTGGCAGGGATGGGCTACACCTTC,CASSLAGMGYTF,TRBV5-6,.,.,TRBJ1-2
TGTGCCAGCAGCCCGGGACTAGCGGGAGGGCGGTCTGAGCAGTTCTTC,CASSPGLAGGRSEQFF,TRBV11-3,.,TRBD2,TRBJ2-1
TGTGCCAGCAGTTCCACCCCTTGGGGGCCGTCGAACACTGAAGCTTTCTTT,CASSSTPWGPSNTEAFF,TRBV28,.,.,TRBJ1-1
TGTGCCACCAGTGCCCGGACGGGATTCCAAGAGACCCAGTACTTC,CATSARTGFQETQYF,TRBV24-1,.,.,TRBJ2-5
TGTGCCACCAGTGACTCTACAGGGTCTATCACAGATACGCAGTATTTT,CATSDSTGSITDTQYF,TRBV24-1,.,.,TRBJ2-3